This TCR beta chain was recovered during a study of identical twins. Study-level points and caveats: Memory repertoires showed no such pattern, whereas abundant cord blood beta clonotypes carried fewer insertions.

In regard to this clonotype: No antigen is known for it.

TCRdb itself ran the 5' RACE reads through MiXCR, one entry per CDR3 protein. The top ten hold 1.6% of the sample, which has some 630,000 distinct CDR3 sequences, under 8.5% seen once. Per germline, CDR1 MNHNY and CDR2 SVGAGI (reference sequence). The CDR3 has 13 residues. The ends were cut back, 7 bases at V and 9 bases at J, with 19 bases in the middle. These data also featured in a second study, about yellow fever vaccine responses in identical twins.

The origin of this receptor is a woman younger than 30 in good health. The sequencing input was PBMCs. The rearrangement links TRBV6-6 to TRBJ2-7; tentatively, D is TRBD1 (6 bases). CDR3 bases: TGTGCCAGCAACGGGACACCCCAAGAGGCGCAGTACGTC. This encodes CASNGTPQEAQYV.